This TCR beta chain derives from a study of T cell repertoires in cytomegalovirus infection. Background on the study: Both a matching HLA type and CMV infection were indicated by public TCR beta signatures.

This clonotype appeared a few times. Its specificity is unknown. Using its own MiXCR run on the reads, TCRdb lists one record per CDR3 protein. The sample yields 350,000 to 450,000 distinct CDR3 sequences, 18% seen once. The study, taken as a whole, reports: The cumulative frequency of public TCR beta families distinguished individuals who carried CMV together with the relevant HLA. Dominating the ex vivo response were TCR beta clonotypes that were CMV-specific and HLA-C-restricted.

The sequencing sample was made of PBMCs. The sequence came from a human donor in good health (CMV status not recorded). Some clones in this sample may be carry-over from other donors' samples.

The CDR3 region is CASSVLGTDNYGYTF. The CDR3, as DNA: TGTGCCAGCAGCGTACTTGGGACAGACAACTATGGCTACACCTTC. J is TRBJ1-2 and V is TRBV9; 7 bases line up with TRBD1. CDR1 and CDR2 from the germline V gene are SGDLS and YYNGEE. V dropped 1 base and J dropped 2; count of bases not matched to a gene: 5. The CDR3 sequence is 15 residues long. Combining the CDR3 with reference TRBV9 and TRBJ1-2 gives the whole variable domain DSGVTQTPKHLITATGQRVTLRCSPRSGDLSVYWYQQSLDQGLQFLIQYYNGEERAKGNILERFSAQQFPDLHSELNLSSLELGDSALYFCASSVLGTDNYGYTFGSGTRLTVV.